A selection of T cell receptor beta chains follows, all from one sample in a study of response to subunit inactivated influenza vaccine. TCRdb reanalysed the RT-PCR reads using MiXCR and keeps one entry per CDR3 protein. The sample includes about 520,000 distinct CDR3 sequences, around 25% of them seen just once. The specimen comprised CD4+ T cells sorted from PBMCs, sampled about 5 days after vaccination. The origin of the receptors is a man aged 45-65 years who received an inactivated influenza vaccine. CDR3s include the opening cysteine and the closing phenylalanine or tryptophan. Fields, in order: clone size, D gene, J gene, V gene, CDR3 protein, CDR3 DNA. The D gene is left open where the match is weak. A row's size may be missing; if present it is once, few, many or a size class.

clone_size: few; d_call: TRBD1; j_call: TRBJ2-7; v_call: TRBV4-3; cdr3_aa: CASSQERQGAREQYF; cdr3_nt: TGCGCCAGCAGCCAAGAGCGACAGGGGGCGCGTGAGCAGTACTTC
clone_size: NA; d_call: NA; j_call: TRBJ2-5; v_call: TRBV2; cdr3_aa: CALRGGKETQYF; cdr3_nt: TGTGCCTTGCGAGGAGGGAAAGAGACCCAGTACTTC
clone_size: few; d_call: NA; j_call: TRBJ2-7; v_call: TRBV20-1; cdr3_aa: CSAPWDPYEQYF; cdr3_nt: TGCAGTGCGCCATGGGACCCCTACGAGCAGTACTTC
clone_size: few; d_call: TRBD1; j_call: TRBJ2-3; v_call: TRBV5-1; cdr3_aa: CASSAQGASDTQYF; cdr3_nt: TGCGCCAGCAGTGCACAGGGGGCTTCGGATACGCAGTATTTT
clone_size: NA; d_call: NA; j_call: TRBJ2-3; v_call: TRBV7-9; cdr3_aa: CASSLELPQQYF; cdr3_nt: TGTGCCAGCAGCCTGGAGCTCCCTCAGCAGTATTTT
clone_size: NA; d_call: TRBD1; j_call: TRBJ2-7; v_call: TRBV20-1; cdr3_aa: CSARPGQGVYEQYF; cdr3_nt: TGCAGTGCTCGTCCGGGACAGGGGGTGTACGAGCAGTACTTC
clone_size: few; d_call: NA; j_call: TRBJ2-7; v_call: TRBV3-1; cdr3_aa: CASSRGGALSSYEQYF; cdr3_nt: TGTGCCAGCAGCCGGGGGGGGGCTTTGAGCTCCTACGAGCAGTACTTC
clone_size: NA; d_call: NA; j_call: TRBJ2-3; v_call: TRBV20-1; cdr3_aa: CSARFFQTDTQYF; cdr3_nt: TGCAGTGCTAGATTTTTCCAAACAGATACGCAGTATTTT
clone_size: once; d_call: NA; j_call: TRBJ2-7; v_call: TRBV12-2; cdr3_aa: CASRESGGHSYEQYF; cdr3_nt: TGTGCAAGTCGCGAAAGCGGGGGACACTCCTACGAGCAGTACTTC
clone_size: NA; d_call: NA; j_call: TRBJ1-6; v_call: TRBV20-1; cdr3_aa: CSAHTGFNSPLHF; cdr3_nt: TGCAGTGCACATACAGGTTTTAATTCACCCCTCCACTTT
clone_size: NA; d_call: TRBD1; j_call: TRBJ2-7; v_call: TRBV7-2; cdr3_aa: CASSLADRGRYGQYF; cdr3_nt: TGTGCCAGCAGCTTAGCAGACAGGGGGCGGTACGGGCAGTACTTC
clone_size: NA; d_call: NA; j_call: TRBJ1-1; v_call: TRBV29-1; cdr3_aa: CSVEPGSEAFF; cdr3_nt: TGCAGCGTTGAGCCAGGGTCTGAAGCTTTCTTT
clone_size: NA; d_call: NA; j_call: TRBJ1-2; v_call: TRBV7-9; cdr3_aa: CASSLALTGYTF; cdr3_nt: TGTGCCAGCAGCTTAGCCCTTACTGGCTACACCTTC
clone_size: few; d_call: NA; j_call: TRBJ1-1; v_call: TRBV12-3/TRBV12-4; cdr3_aa: CASSLRGGLTEAFF; cdr3_nt: TGTGCCAGCAGTTTGCGCGGAGGGTTAACTGAAGCTTTCTTT
clone_size: NA; d_call: TRBD2; j_call: TRBJ2-3; v_call: TRBV25-1; cdr3_aa: CASSPAGGGDTQYF; cdr3_nt: TGTGCCAGCAGTCCGGCGGGAGGGGGAGATACGCAGTATTTT
clone_size: few; d_call: NA; j_call: TRBJ1-1; v_call: TRBV24-1; cdr3_aa: CATSTGVNTEAFF; cdr3_nt: TGTGCCACCAGTACGGGGGTGAACACTGAAGCTTTCTTT
clone_size: NA; d_call: NA; j_call: TRBJ2-2; v_call: TRBV4-2; cdr3_aa: CASSQVGVRTGELFF; cdr3_nt: TGTGCCAGCAGCCAAGTCGGGGTGAGGACCGGGGAGCTGTTTTTT
clone_size: NA; d_call: TRBD1; j_call: TRBJ1-4; v_call: TRBV6-5; cdr3_aa: CASSYGGQGAYEKLFF; cdr3_nt: TGTGCCAGCAGTTACGGCGGACAGGGGGCCTATGAAAAACTGTTTTTT
clone_size: few; d_call: NA; j_call: TRBJ2-2; v_call: TRBV12-3/TRBV12-4; cdr3_aa: CASSLGWGNTGELFF; cdr3_nt: TGTGCCAGCAGTTTAGGCTGGGGTAACACCGGGGAGCTGTTTTTT
clone_size: NA; d_call: TRBD2; j_call: TRBJ2-1; v_call: TRBV24-1; cdr3_aa: CATSGLAGHSLRSSYNEQFF; cdr3_nt: TGTGCCACCAGCGGGCTAGCGGGACATTCTTTACGCAGCTCCTACAATGAGCAGTTCTTC
clone_size: NA; d_call: NA; j_call: TRBJ2-3; v_call: TRBV29-1; cdr3_aa: CSALTYNTDTQYF; cdr3_nt: TGCAGCGCCCTGACCTATAACACAGATACGCAGTATTTT
clone_size: NA; d_call: NA; j_call: TRBJ1-1; v_call: TRBV15; cdr3_aa: CATSRQPQGNTEAFF; cdr3_nt: TGTGCCACCAGCAGGCAGCCCCAGGGGAACACTGAAGCTTTCTTT
clone_size: NA; d_call: NA; j_call: TRBJ1-1; v_call: TRBV29-1; cdr3_aa: CSGTGLITEAFF; cdr3_nt: TGCAGCGGCACAGGGTTGATCACTGAAGCTTTCTTT
clone_size: NA; d_call: NA; j_call: TRBJ1-2; v_call: TRBV6-1; cdr3_aa: CASSLTNRGGYTF; cdr3_nt: TGTGCCAGCAGCCTGACAAACCGCGGGGGCTACACCTTC
clone_size: few; d_call: NA; j_call: TRBJ2-6; v_call: TRBV4-3; cdr3_aa: CASSQGIVGGANVLTF; cdr3_nt: TGCGCCAGCAGCCAAGGTATAGTCGGCGGGGCCAACGTCCTGACTTTC
clone_size: NA; d_call: TRBD1; j_call: TRBJ2-3; v_call: TRBV20-1; cdr3_aa: CSARRGQGIDTQYF; cdr3_nt: TGCAGTGCTAGAAGGGGGCAGGGAATAGATACGCAGTATTTT
clone_size: NA; d_call: NA; j_call: TRBJ1-4; v_call: TRBV6-1; cdr3_aa: CASSRDLLNEKLFF; cdr3_nt: TGTGCCAGCAGCAGGGACCTCCTTAATGAAAAACTGTTTTTT
clone_size: NA; d_call: NA; j_call: TRBJ2-2; v_call: TRBV28; cdr3_aa: CASSSLGAGELFF; cdr3_nt: TGTGCCAGCAGTTCCCTTGGAGCCGGGGAGCTGTTTTTT
clone_size: few; d_call: NA; j_call: TRBJ2-1; v_call: TRBV4-1; cdr3_aa: CASSPSGLLTNEQFF; cdr3_nt: TGCGCCAGCAGCCCCTCCGGGCTCTTAACGAATGAGCAGTTCTTC